What follows describes a single T cell receptor beta chain. This entry is derived from a study of blood T cell repertoires in COVID-19. As for the study in general: Whether acute or convalescent, the COVID-19 samples came from the United States, Italy and Spain. T cells, B-cell-depleted T cells, or PBMCs provided the cDNA or gDNA that served as material.

In the authors' methods: Researchers report that nucleated cell counts were estimated from reference gene primer amplification. Libraries were prepared by immunoSEQ multiplex PCR; TCRdb keeps only in-frame clonotypes and omits some of them. Clone size and V and J calls were adopted from that table, with D and trimming inferred from the DNA. In the table there are approximately 100,000 clones, less than 85% of which are singletons. Germline loops: CDR1 SQVTM, CDR2 ANQGSEA. Trimming took 6 bases from V and 8 from J; bases not matched to a gene: 5. The length of the CDR3 is 12 residues. Material for sequencing was peripheral blood. V gene TRBV29-1 combines with J gene TRBJ2-4; 9 nucleotides match TRBD1. The source of this sequence is a man aged 65-85 years with active or convalescent COVID-19. CDR3 in amino acids: CSVGQGTYIQYF. The CDR3 bases are TGCAGCGTCGGACAGGGGACTTACATTCAGTACTTC. Based on the CDR3 plus reference TRBV29-1 and TRBJ2-4, the full variable domain is SAVISQKPSRDICQRGTSLTIQCQVDSQVTMMFWYRQQPGQSLTLIATANQGSEATYESGFVIDKFPISRPNLTFSTLTVSNMSPEDSSIYLCSVGQGTYIQYFGAGTRLSVL.